This TCR beta chain stems from a study of blood T cell repertoires in COVID-19. Sequenced by immunoSEQ multiplex PCR; TCRdb stores in-frame clones only, minus some. Of approximately 260,000 clones listed, around 83% are singletons. Trimming at V came to 0 bases and at J to 7 bases, leaving 9 bases not matched to a gene. The CDR3 has 15 amino acids. Germline V gene lookup returns CDR1 MNHEY and CDR2 SVGAGI. This clone was counted between two and nine times. The chain joins TRBV6-5 to TRBJ2-7, with 7 bases aligning to TRBD1. Sequencing used peripheral blood. This clonotype was obtained from a woman aged 60-75 years with active or convalescent COVID-19. This CDR3 reads CASSYSNRGTGEQYF. CDR3 nucleotides: TGTGCCAGCAGTTACTCGAACAGGGGAACGGGGGAGCAGTACTTC.